The source of this T cell receptor (beta chain) is a study of OX40 agonist ivuxolimab in advanced cancers. Study-wide context: Patients with hepatocellular carcinoma, melanoma, renal cell or head and neck cancer made up the dose-escalation patients. Broader study findings: Also present in some nonresponders was a low level of normalized T-cell clonal expansion.

Concerning this clone: The target antigen is unknown.

With baseline, cycle 4 day 1, and cycle 7 day 1 as timepoints, blood was sampled. Here immunoSEQ multiplex PCR was the method, and the copy in TCRdb shows in-frame clones only, minus some. This table holds tens of thousands of clones, 80% to 90% found once. The sequencing here drew on CD4+ or CD8+ T cells sorted from blood, taken in a trial of the OX40 agonist ivuxolimab. The TCR was taken from an adult with an advanced solid tumor such as melanoma, head and neck, liver or kidney cancer.

The CDR3 nucleotides are TGTGCCAGCAGCCAAGAACACACTGCGTTGAAACAGCCCCAGCATTTT. Translation gives CASSQEHTALKQPQHF. The rearrangement uses TRBV4-2 and TRBJ1-5; D call uncertain. The germline V gene has CDR1 LGHNA and CDR2 YNFKEQ. The CDR3 is made up of 16 amino acids. The ends were cut back, 0 bases at V and 7 bases at J, with 16 bases in the middle.